This T cell receptor beta chain was identified in a study of T cell responses to AZD1222 COVID-19 vaccine. Study-level background: Second-dose recipients at about 4 or about 12 weeks were treated as one pooled group.

General study results and limits: Nearly half of spike-specific TCRs reportedly go after variant regions that carry no mutations.

Note on this clone: The antigen is undetermined.

Data came from immunoSEQ multiplex PCR; TCRdb stores just in-frame clones and leaves some out. Among around 120,000 clones, roughly 90% were seen once, and the ten largest hold 13% to 15%. Trimming took off 5 bases at V and 5 bases at J, with 13 bases between the two ends. This CDR3 spans 15 amino acids. Looked up from germline, CDR1 is KGHSH and CDR2 is LQKENI. The gene calls are TRBV18 and TRBJ1-6; weak D call: TRBD1 (5 bases). This specimen consisted of peripheral blood, obtained on day 0 of AZD1222 vaccination. The source of this sequence is an adult in good health. In DNA, the CDR3 is TGTGCCAGCTCATTGGGGACGGCCGATAATTCACCCCTCCACTTT. Encoded protein: CASSLGTADNSPLHF.